A single sample gave rise to the 3 T cell receptor beta chains below, sequenced in a study of blood T cell repertoires in COVID-19. Assay used: immunoSEQ multiplex PCR; TCRdb lists only in-frame clones, some missing. Here the sample spans 50,000 to 60,000 clones, 87% being singletons. Sequencing was performed on peripheral blood. The receptors were sampled from a man in his forties or fifties with COVID-19, enrolled during active disease.

This sequence joins TRBV11-1 and TRBJ2-3; D unresolved. The V gene lost 1 base and the J gene lost 5 bases, with 10 bases spanning the gap. The germline V gene encodes CDR1 SGHAT and CDR2 FQDESV (reference sequence). CDR3 length: 14 residues. The CDR3 protein is CASSLGFGLDTQYF. In DNA form, the CDR3 reads TGTGCCAGCAGCTTAGGTTTCGGTCTAGATACGCAGTATTTT.

The chain couples TRBV25-1 to TRBJ2-1; 13 bases are shared with TRBD2. This CDR3 has 17 amino acids. V trimming: 2 bases; J trimming: 7 bases; junction bases outside the gene matches: 8. From germline, CDR1 is MGHDK and CDR2 SYGVNS. The CDR3 nucleotides are TGTGCCAGCAGTGAACCGCCACTAGCGGGGGGGAAGAATGAGCAGTTCTTC. Translating it yields CASSEPPLAGGKNEQFF.

V and J are TRBV10-3 and TRBJ2-5; 13 bases line up with TRBD2. J lost 1 base, V lost 4 bases, and 6 bases had no gene match. The CDR3 is made up of 17 amino acids. The germline V gene has CDR1 ENHRY and CDR2 SYGVKD. CDR3 amino acids: CAISALGLAGRQETQYF. The CDR3 DNA reads TGTGCCATCAGTGCCCTGGGACTAGCGGGACGCCAAGAGACCCAGTACTTC.